The 10 T cell receptor beta chains in this list originate from one sample, sequenced in a study of blood T cell repertoires in COVID-19. Method: immunoSEQ multiplex PCR; TCRdb's copy keeps in-frame clones and lacks some. The sample records roughly 260,000 clones, over 75% being singletons. Source material: peripheral blood. All receptors derive from a woman between 50 and 59 years old with acute or convalescent COVID-19.

The rearrangement links TRBV4-3 to TRBJ2-2, with 11 positions matching TRBD2. V shed 1 base, J shed 0 bases, and the junction held 1 base outside the gene matches. CDR1 LGHNA and CDR2 YSLEER come from the germline V gene. The CDR3 is 17 residues long. The CDR3 region has the DNA TGCGCCAGCAGCCAAGTGGGACTAGCGGCGAACACCGGGGAGCTGTTTTTT. Translated, it gives CASSQVGLAANTGELFF.

V usage is TRBV23-1 and J usage is TRBJ1-5; D is possibly TRBD1 (5 bases). TRBV23-1 qualifies as an ORF whose function is uncertain. This CDR3 has 14 residues. Trimming pared 6 bases from V and 2 bases from J, leaving 11 bases between. The CDR3 spells CASRKTGGNQPQHF. CDR3 sequence (DNA): TGCGCCAGCAGAAAAACAGGTGGCAATCAGCCCCAGCATTTT.

The chain couples TRBV24-1 to TRBJ1-5; tentatively, D is TRBD1 (6 bases). Germline lookup yields CDR1 KGHDR and CDR2 SFDVKD. The CDR3 is 15 residues long. V lost 4 bases to trimming and J lost 3 bases, with 12 bases between them. CDR3 amino acids: CATSEAGAANQPQHF. In DNA form, the CDR3 reads TGTGCCACCAGTGAGGCGGGGGCAGCCAATCAGCCCCAGCATTTT.

The chain is built from TRBV5-1 and TRBJ1-2; 7 positions match TRBD1. CDR3 length: 13 amino acids. In germline, CDR1 is SGHRS, CDR2 YFSETQ. Germline trimming cut 5 bases from V and 4 bases from J; bases unmatched to any gene: 5. CDR3 in amino acids: CASRPGGGYGYTF. In DNA form, the CDR3 reads TGCGCCAGCAGGCCAGGGGGAGGCTATGGCTACACCTTC.

The rearrangement links TRBV7-9 to TRBJ2-7; weak D call: TRBD1 (6 bases). Germline V CDR1 and CDR2: SEHNR, FQNEAQ (reference sequence). The V gene lost 5 bases and the J gene lost 0 bases, with 14 bases spanning the gap. The CDR3 spans 15 residues. CDR3 in DNA: TGTGCCAGCAGCCCTGGACAGTTCCTCTCCTACGAGCAGTACTTC. It specifies CASSPGQFLSYEQYF.

V and J are TRBV7-9 and TRBJ2-6, with D unresolved. The CDR3 spans 14 residues. The V and J ends lost 6 bases and 0 bases respectively, with 6 bases between them. CDR1 is SEHNR, CDR2 FQNEAQ, per germline (reference sequence). The CDR3 is CASSYYSGANVLTF. The CDR3 nucleotides read TGTGCCAGCAGTTATTACTCTGGGGCCAACGTCCTGACTTTC. Full variable domain (missing parts from reference TRBV7-9 and TRBJ2-6): DTGVSQNPRHKITKRGQNVTFRCDPISEHNRLYWYRQTLGQGPEFLTYFQNEAQLEKSRLLSDRFSAERPKGSFSTLEIQRTEQGDSAMYLCASSYYSGANVLTFGAGSRLTVL.

V and J are TRBV28 and TRBJ1-2, with D hard to call. This CDR3 is built from 14 residues. Germline-derived CDR1 and CDR2 are MDHEN and SYDVKM. Trimming removed 1 base from V and 0 bases from J, with 6 bases in between. The CDR3 DNA reads as TGTGCCAGCAGTTTATTCGGGGCTAACTATGGCTACACCTTC. It is translated as CASSLFGANYGYTF.

The chain employs TRBV28 and TRBJ2-3, with TRBD1 as a possible D gene (6 bases). V was clipped by 4 bases and J by 4 bases, with 15 bases between them. The CDR3 extends over 15 amino acids. Germline CDR1 reads MDHEN; CDR2 reads SYDVKM. The CDR3 is CASSSGGAPSDTQYF. The CDR3 region has the DNA TGTGCCAGCAGTTCTGGGGGCGCCCCCTCAGATACGCAGTATTTT.

This clone was seen only a few times. This chain uses TRBV2 with TRBJ2-7; TRBD1 matches at 7 bases. From germline, CDR1 is SNHLY and CDR2 FYNNEI. The CDR3 has 13 amino acids. V was clipped by 3 bases and J by 5 bases; unmatched bases: 4. The CDR3 is CASSETGRDEQYF. The CDR3 region has the DNA TGTGCCAGCAGTGAGACAGGGCGCGACGAGCAGTACTTC.

The rearrangement joins TRBV4-2 to TRBJ2-1; 13 nucleotides align to TRBD2. In germline, CDR1 is LGHNA, CDR2 YNFKEQ. Losses at the gene ends were 1 base for V and 8 bases for J; bases not matched to a gene: 2. The CDR3 loop spans 15 amino acids. CDR3 loop: CASSQVLAGGDEQFF. The CDR3 bases are TGTGCCAGCAGCCAAGTACTAGCGGGAGGGGATGAGCAGTTCTTC.